This TCR beta chain was profiled in a study of T cells in Graves' hyperthyroidism and ophthalmopathy. Amplified regions were TCR beta CDR3 sequences from RNA transcripts. Initially, a first-round RT-PCR of the TCR CDR3 employed the HTBI primer set. TCRdb fed the multiplex PCR reads into MiXCR, producing one record per CDR3 protein. Of 750,000 to 950,000 distinct CDR3 sequences listed, roughly 40% are singletons. CDR1 and CDR2 (germline): LNHNV, YYDKDF (reference sequence). CDR3 length: 12 amino acids. V was pared by 11 bases and J by 6 bases, with 9 bases of the junction left unmatched. The source is a man aged 18-30 years with Graves' hyperthyroidism. This chain connects TRBV15 to TRBJ1-1; 7 nucleotides agree with TRBD1. The sequencing input was blood. The CDR3 sequence: CALGSRGAEAFF. The CDR3 nucleotides read TGTGCCCTGGGGAGCAGGGGGGCTGAAGCTTTCTTT.